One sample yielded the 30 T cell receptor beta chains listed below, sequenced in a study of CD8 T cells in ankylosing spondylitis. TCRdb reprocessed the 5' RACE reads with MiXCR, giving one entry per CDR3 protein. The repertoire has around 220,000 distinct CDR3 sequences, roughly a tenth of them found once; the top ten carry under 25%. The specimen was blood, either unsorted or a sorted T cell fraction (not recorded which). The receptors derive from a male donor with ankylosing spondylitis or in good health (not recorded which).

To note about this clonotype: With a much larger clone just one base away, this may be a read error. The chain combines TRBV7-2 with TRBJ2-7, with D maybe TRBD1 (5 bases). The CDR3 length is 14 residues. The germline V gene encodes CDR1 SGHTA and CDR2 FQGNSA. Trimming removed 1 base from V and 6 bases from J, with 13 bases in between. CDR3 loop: CTSSLGGAYGEQYF. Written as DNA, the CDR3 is TGTACCAGCAGCTTAGGTGGGGCCTACGGCGAGCAGTACTTC.

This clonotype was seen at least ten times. This chain's CDR3 is CASTPVLYEQYF. CDR3 DNA sequence: TGTGCCAGCACCCCAGTTCTGTACGAGCAGTACTTC. This rearrangement joins TRBV7-9 to TRBJ2-7; D is unclear. V was shortened by 7 bases and J by 4 bases, with 11 bases between the two germline ends. The CDR3 covers 12 residues. Germline CDR1 SEHNR, CDR2 FQNEAQ (reference sequence).

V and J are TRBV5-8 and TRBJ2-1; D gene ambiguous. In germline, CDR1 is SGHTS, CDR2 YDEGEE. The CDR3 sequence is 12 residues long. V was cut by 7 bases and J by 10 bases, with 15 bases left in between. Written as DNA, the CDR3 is TGTGCCAGCGGCCCCCGGGTCGGCGAGCAGTTCTTC. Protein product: CASGPRVGEQFF.

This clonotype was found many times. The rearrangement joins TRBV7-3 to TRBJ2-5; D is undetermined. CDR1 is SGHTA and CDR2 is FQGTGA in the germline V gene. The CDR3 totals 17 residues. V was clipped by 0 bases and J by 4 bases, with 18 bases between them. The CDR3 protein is CASSLTGTLGFGETQYF. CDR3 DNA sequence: TGTGCCAGCAGCTTAACGGGCACGCTAGGGTTCGGAGAGACCCAGTACTTC.

The CDR3 DNA follows: TGCGCCAGCAGCTCGATGGCCGGTGGAAACACCATATATTTT. It translates to CASSSMAGGNTIYF. V is TRBV5-1 and J is TRBJ1-3; D is uncertain. Looked up from germline, CDR1 is SGHRS and CDR2 is YFSETQ. V lost 3 bases to trimming and J lost 3 bases, with 10 bases between them. The CDR3 totals 14 residues.

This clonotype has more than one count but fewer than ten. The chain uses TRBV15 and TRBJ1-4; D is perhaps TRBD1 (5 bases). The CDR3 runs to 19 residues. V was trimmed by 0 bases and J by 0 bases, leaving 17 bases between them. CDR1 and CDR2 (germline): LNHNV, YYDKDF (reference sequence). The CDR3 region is CATSRDNPFQGTTNEKLFF. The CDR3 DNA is TGTGCCACCAGCAGAGATAACCCGTTTCAGGGAACAACTAATGAAAAACTGTTTTTT. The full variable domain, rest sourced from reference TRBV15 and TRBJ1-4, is DAMVIQNPRYQVTQFGKPVTLSCSQTLNHNVMYWYQQKSSQAPKLLFHYYDKDFNNEADTPDNFQSRRPNTSFCFLDIRSPGLGDTAMYLCATSRDNPFQGTTNEKLFFGSGTQLSVL.

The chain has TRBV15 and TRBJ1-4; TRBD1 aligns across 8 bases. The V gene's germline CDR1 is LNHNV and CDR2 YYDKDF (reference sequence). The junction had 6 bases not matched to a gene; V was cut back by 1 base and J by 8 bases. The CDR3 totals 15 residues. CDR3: CATSRVTGEGEKLFF. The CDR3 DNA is TGTGCCACCAGCAGAGTGACAGGGGAAGGGGAAAAACTGTTTTTT.

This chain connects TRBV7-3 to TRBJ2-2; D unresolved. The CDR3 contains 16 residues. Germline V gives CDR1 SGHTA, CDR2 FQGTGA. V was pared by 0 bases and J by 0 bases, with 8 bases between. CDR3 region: CASSLTAPSNTGELFF. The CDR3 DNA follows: TGTGCCAGCAGCTTAACAGCCCCGTCGAACACCGGGGAGCTGTTTTTT.

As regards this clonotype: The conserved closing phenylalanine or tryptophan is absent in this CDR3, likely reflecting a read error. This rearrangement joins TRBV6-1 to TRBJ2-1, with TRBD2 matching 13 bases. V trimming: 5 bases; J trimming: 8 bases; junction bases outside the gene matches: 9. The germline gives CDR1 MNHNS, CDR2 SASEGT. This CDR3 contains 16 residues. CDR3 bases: TGTGCCAGCAGTATAACACTAGCGGGGGGGCGTGATGAGCAGTTCTCC. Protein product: CASSITLAGGRDEQFS.

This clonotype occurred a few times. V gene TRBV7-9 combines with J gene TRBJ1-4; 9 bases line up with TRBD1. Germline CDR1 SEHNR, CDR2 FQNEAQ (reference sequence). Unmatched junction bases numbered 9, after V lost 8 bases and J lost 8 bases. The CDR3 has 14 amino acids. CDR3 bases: TGTGCCAGCGCACGGGACAGGGAGGACGAAAAACTGTTTTTT. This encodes CASARDREDEKLFF.

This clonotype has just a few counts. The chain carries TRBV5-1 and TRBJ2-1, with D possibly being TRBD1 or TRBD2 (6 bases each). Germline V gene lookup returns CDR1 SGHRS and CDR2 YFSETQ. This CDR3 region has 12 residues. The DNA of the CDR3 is TGCGACCCGGGGGCCCGGGCCAATGAGCAGTTCTTC. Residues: CDPGARANEQFF.

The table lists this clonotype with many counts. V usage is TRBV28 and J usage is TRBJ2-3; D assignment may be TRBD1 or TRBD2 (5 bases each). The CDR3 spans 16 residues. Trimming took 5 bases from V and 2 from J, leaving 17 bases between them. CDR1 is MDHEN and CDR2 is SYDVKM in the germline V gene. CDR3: CASSPLLGALTDTQYF. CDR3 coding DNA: TGTGCCAGCAGTCCCCTCCTCGGGGCCCTCACAGATACGCAGTATTTT.

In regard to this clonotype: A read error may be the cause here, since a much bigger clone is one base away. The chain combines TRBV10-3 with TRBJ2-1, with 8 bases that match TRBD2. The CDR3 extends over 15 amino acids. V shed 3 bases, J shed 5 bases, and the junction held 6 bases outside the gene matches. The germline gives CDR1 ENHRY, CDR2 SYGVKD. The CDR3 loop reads CAISDVAGNNNEQFF. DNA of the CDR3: TGTGCCATCAGTGATGTAGCGGGGAATAACAATGAGCAGTTCTTC.

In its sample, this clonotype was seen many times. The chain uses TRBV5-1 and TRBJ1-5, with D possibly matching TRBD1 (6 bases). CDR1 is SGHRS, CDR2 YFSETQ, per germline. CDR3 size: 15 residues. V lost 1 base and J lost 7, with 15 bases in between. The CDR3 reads CASSLYGGQDQPQHF. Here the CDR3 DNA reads TGCGCCAGCAGCTTGTACGGGGGGCAGGACCAGCCCCAGCATTTT.

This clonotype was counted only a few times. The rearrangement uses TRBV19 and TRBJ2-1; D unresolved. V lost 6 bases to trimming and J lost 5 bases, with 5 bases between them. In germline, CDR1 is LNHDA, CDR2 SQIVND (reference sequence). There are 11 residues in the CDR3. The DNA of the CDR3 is TGTGCCAGTAGATCGAACAATGAGCAGTTCTTC. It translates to CASRSNNEQFF.

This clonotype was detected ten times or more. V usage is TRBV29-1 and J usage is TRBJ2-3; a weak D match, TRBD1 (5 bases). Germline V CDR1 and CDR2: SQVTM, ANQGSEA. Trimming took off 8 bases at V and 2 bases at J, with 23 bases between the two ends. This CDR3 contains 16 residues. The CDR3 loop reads CSLLLGQGGSTDTQYF. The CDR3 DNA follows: TGCAGCCTCCTCCTGGGGCAGGGCGGATCCACAGATACGCAGTATTTT.

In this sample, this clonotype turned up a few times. CDR3 amino acids: CASSGAGGNQPQHF. The CDR3 DNA sequence: TGTGCCAGTAGTGGGGCCGGGGGCAATCAGCCCCAGCATTTT. The chain combines TRBV19 with TRBJ1-5; tentative D call: TRBD1 (5 bases). The germline V and J ends were trimmed by 5 bases and 2 bases, with 10 bases remaining between them. This CDR3 spans 14 amino acids. Germline CDR1 is LNHDA and CDR2 is SQIVND (reference sequence). Drawing the rest from reference TRBV19 and TRBJ1-5, the complete variable domain is DGGITQSPKYLFRKEGQNVTLSCEQNLNHDAMYWYRQDPGQGLRLIYYSQIVNDFQKGDIAEGYSVSREKKESFPLTVTSAQKNPTAFYLCASSGAGGNQPQHFGDGTRLSIL.

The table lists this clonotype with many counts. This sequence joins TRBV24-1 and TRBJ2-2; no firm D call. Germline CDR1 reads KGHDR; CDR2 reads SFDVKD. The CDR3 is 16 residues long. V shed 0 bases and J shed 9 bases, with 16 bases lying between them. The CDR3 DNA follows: TGTGCCACCAGTGATTTGCCCAGGCCTACTAACCGGGAGCTGTTTTTT. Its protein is CATSDLPRPTNRELFF.

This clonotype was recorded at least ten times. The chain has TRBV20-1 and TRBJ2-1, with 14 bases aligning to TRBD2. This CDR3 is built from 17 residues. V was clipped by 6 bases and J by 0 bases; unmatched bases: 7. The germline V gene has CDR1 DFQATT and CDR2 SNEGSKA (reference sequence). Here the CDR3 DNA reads TGCAGTGCGAAGACTAGCGGGGGGGCTACCTCCTACAATGAGCAGTTCTTC. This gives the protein CSAKTSGGATSYNEQFF.

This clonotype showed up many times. Written as DNA, the CDR3 is TGCAGCGCCGAGAGGCAGGGGCCCAAAGAGAACTATGGCTACACCTTC. Translating it yields CSAERQGPKENYGYTF. V gene TRBV29-1 combines with J gene TRBJ1-2; D is perhaps TRBD1 (6 bases). The V and J ends lost 7 bases and 2 bases respectively, with 23 bases between them. This CDR3 comprises 16 residues. The V gene's germline CDR1 is SQVTM and CDR2 ANQGSEA.

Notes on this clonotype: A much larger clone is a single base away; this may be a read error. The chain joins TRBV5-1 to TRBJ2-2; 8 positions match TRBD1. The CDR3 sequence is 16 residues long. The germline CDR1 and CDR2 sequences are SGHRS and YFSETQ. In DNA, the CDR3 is TGCGCCTGCAGCTTGGCCGGGACAGGATACACCGGGGAGCTGTTTTTT. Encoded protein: CACSLAGTGYTGELFF.

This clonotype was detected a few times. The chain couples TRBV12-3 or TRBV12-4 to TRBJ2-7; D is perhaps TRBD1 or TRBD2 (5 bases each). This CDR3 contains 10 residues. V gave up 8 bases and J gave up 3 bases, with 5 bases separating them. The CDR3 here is CASGGYEQYF. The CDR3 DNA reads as TGTGCCAGCGGGGGCTACGAGCAGTACTTC.

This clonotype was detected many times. In nucleotides, the CDR3 is TGCGCCAGCAGCTCCGGGACTAGCGGGGGGGCGTATGAGCAGTTCTTC. This gives the protein CASSSGTSGGAYEQFF. The V and J genes are TRBV5-1 and TRBJ2-1; 16 positions agree with TRBD2. Trimming cost V 3 bases and J 8 bases; bases outside gene matches: 5. The CDR3 sequence is 16 residues long. CDR1 SGHRS and CDR2 YFSETQ come from the germline V gene.

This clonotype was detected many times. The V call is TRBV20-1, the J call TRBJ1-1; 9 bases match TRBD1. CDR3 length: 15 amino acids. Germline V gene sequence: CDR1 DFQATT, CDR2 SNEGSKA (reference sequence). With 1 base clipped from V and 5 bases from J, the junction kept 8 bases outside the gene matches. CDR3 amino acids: CSARGITGGVTEAFF. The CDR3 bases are TGCAGTGCTAGAGGGATAACAGGGGGCGTGACTGAAGCTTTCTTT.

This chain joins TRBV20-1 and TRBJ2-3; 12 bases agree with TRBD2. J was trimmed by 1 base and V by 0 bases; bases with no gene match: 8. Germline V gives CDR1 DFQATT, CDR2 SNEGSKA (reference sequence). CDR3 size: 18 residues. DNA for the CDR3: TGCAGTGCTAGAGAGGGTCTAGCGGGGGGGCTTGGCACAGATACGCAGTATTTT. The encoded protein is CSAREGLAGGLGTDTQYF.

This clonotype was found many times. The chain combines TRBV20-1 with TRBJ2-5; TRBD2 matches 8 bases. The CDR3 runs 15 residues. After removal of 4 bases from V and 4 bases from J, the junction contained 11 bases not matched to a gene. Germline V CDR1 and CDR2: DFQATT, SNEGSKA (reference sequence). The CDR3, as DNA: TGCAGTGCTAACCCCCCGGAGCGGGGGCGAGAGACCCAGTACTTC. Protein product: CSANPPERGRETQYF.

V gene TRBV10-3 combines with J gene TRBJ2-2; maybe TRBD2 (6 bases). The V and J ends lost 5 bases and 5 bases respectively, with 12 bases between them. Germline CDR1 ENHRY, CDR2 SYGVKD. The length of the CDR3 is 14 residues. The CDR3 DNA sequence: TGTGCCATCAGTCCCAAGGAGGGAACCGGGGAGCTGTTTTTT. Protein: CAISPKEGTGELFF.

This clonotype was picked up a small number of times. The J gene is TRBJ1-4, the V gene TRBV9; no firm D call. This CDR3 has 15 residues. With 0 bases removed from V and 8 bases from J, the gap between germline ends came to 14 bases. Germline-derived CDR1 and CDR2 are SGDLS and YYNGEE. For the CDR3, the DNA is TGTGCCAGCAGCGTAGCGCCCACAAATGAGGAAAAACTGTTTTTT. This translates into CASSVAPTNEEKLFF.

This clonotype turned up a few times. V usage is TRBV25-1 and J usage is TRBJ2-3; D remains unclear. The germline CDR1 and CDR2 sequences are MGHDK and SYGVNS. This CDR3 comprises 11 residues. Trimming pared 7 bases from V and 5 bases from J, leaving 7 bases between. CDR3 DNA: TGTGCCAGCAAATTCGGAGATACGCAGTATTTT. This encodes CASKFGDTQYF. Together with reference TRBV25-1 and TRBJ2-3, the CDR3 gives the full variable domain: EADIYQTPRYLVIGTGKKITLECSQTMGHDKMYWYQQDPGMELHLIHYSYGVNSTEKGDLSSESTVSRIRTEHFPLTLESARPSHTSQYLCASKFGDTQYFGPGTRLTVL.

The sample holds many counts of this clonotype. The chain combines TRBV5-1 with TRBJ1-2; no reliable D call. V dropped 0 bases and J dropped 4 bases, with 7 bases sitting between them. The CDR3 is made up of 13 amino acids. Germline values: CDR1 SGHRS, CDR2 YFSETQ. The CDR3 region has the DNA TGCGCCAGCAGCTTGGGGCAGGTCTATGGCTACACCTTC. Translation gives CASSLGQVYGYTF.